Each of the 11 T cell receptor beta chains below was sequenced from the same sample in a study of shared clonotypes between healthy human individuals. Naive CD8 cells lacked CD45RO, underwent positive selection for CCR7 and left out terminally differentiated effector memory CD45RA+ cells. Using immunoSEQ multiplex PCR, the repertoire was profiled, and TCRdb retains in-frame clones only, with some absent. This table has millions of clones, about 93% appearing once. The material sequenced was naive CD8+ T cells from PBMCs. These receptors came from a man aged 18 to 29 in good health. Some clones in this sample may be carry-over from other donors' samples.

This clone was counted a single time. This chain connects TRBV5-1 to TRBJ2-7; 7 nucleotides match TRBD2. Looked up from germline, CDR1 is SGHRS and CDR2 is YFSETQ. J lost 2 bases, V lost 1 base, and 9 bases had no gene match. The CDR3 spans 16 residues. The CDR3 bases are TGCGCCAGCAGCTTGCTGGGGGGGAGTCGTGCCTACGAGCAGTACTTC. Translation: CASSLLGGSRAYEQYF.

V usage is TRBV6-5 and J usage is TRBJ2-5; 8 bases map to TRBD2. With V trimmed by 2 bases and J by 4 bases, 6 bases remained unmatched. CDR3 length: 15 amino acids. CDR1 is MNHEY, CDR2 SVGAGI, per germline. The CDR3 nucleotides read TGTGCCAGCAGTTACACTAGCGGCGGGGCAGAGACCCAGTACTTC. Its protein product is CASSYTSGGAETQYF.

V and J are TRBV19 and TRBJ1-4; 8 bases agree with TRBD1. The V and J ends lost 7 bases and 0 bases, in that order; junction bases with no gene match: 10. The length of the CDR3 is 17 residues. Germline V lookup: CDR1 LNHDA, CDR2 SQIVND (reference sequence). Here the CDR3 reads CASTSRGPYATNEKLFF. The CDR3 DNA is TGTGCCAGTACCTCCAGGGGGCCCTATGCAACTAATGAAAAACTGTTTTTT.

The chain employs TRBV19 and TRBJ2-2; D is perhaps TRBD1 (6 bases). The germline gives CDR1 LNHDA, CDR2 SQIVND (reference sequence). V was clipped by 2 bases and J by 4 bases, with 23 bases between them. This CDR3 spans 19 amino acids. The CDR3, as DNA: TGTGCCAGTAGTATACAGCCCGGGGCAGGGGAGTATCCCACCGGGGAGCTGTTTTTT. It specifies CASSIQPGAGEYPTGELFF.

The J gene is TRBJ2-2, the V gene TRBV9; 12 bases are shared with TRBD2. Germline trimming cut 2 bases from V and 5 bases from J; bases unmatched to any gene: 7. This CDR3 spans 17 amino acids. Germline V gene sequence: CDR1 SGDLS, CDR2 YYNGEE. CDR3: CASSVSSGRAWTGELFF. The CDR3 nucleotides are TGTGCCAGCAGCGTTTCTAGCGGGAGGGCCTGGACCGGGGAGCTGTTTTTT.

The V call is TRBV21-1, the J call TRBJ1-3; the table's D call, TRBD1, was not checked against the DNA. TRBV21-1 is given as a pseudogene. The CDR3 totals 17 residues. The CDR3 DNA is TGTGCCAGCAGCAAAGAATGGAGACAGCACTCTGGAAACACCATATATTTT. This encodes CASSKEWRQHSGNTIYF.

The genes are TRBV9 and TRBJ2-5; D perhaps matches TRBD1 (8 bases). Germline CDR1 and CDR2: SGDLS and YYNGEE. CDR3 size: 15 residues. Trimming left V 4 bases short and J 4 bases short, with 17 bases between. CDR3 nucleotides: TGTGCCAGCAGCCTCAGCTACAGGGGGGGAGAGACCCAGTACTTC. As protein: CASSLSYRGGETQYF.

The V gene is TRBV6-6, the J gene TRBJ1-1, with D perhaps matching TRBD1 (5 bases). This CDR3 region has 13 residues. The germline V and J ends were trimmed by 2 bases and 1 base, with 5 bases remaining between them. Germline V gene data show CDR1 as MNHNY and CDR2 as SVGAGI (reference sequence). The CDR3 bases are TGTGCCAGCAGTTACCAGGGGAACACTGAAGCTTTCTTT. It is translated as CASSYQGNTEAFF.

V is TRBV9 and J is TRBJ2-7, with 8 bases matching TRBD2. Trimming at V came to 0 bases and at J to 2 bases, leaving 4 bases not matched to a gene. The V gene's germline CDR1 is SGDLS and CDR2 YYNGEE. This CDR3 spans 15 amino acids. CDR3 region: CASSVGGGPAYEQYF. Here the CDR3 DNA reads TGTGCCAGCAGCGTAGGCGGGGGGCCGGCCTACGAGCAGTACTTC.

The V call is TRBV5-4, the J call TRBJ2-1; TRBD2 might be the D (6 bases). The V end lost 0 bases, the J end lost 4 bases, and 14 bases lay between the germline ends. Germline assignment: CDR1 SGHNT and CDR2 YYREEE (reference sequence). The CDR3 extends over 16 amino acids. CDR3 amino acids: CASSLAGGEGYNEQFF. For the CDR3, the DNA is TGTGCCAGCAGCTTGGCCGGAGGGGAAGGGTACAATGAGCAGTTCTTC. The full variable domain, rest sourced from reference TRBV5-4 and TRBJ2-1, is ETGVTQSPTHLIKTRGQQVTLRCSSQSGHNTVSWYQQALGQGPQFIFQYYREEENGRGNFPPRFSGLQFPNYSSELNVNALELDDSALYLCASSLAGGEGYNEQFFGPGTRLTVL.

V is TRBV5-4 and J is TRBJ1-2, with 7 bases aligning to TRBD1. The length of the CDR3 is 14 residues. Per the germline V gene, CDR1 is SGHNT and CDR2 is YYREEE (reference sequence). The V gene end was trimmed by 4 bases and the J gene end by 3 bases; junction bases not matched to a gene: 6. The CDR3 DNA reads TGTGCCAGCAGCCTCACAGGGGTCCACTATGGCTACACCTTC. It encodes CASSLTGVHYGYTF.